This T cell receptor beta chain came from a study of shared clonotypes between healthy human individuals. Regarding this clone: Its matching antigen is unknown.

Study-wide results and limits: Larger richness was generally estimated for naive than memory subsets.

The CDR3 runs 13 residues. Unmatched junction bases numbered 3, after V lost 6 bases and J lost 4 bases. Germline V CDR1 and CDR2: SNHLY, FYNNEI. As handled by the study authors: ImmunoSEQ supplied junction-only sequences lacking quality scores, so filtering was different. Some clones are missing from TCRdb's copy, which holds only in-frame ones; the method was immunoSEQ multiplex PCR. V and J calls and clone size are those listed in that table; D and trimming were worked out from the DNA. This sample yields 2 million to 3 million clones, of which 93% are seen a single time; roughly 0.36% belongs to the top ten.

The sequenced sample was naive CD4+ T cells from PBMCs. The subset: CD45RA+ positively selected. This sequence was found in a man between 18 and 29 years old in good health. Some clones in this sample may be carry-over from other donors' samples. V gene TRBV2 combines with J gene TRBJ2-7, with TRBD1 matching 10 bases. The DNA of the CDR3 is TGTGCCAGCAGAGACAGGGGGCGGTACGAGCAGTACTTC. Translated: CASRDRGRYEQYF.